A single sample is the source of the 19 T cell receptor beta chains below, sequenced in a study of shared clonotypes between healthy human individuals. CD45RO-negative, CCR7-selected cells formed the naive CD8 fraction, which excluded terminally differentiated effector memory CD45RA+ cells. The protocol was immunoSEQ multiplex PCR, while the TCRdb copy is restricted to in-frame clones and leaves out a portion. Of more than 2 million clones listed, around 96% are singletons. The sequenced material came from naive CD8+ T cells sorted from blood. The receptor source for this set is a man aged 18 to 30 in good health.

This chain connects TRBV7-8 to TRBJ2-7; D is uncertain. The CDR3 consists of 13 residues. The V end lost 3 bases, the J end lost 3 bases, and 9 bases lay between the germline ends. The germline CDR1 and CDR2 sequences are SGHVS and FQNEAQ. The CDR3 here is CASSFYKGYEQYF. In DNA form, the CDR3 reads TGTGCCAGCAGCTTTTATAAAGGCTACGAGCAGTACTTC.

The rearrangement links TRBV10-2 to TRBJ2-7; tentatively, D is TRBD2 (5 bases). The CDR3 has 13 residues. Per germline, CDR1 WSHSY and CDR2 SAAADI. V shed 5 bases and J shed 5 bases, with 13 bases lying between them. CDR3 sequence (DNA): TGCGCCAGCAGTAACGGCGGGCCCCACGAGCAGTACTTC. It encodes CASSNGGPHEQYF.

The V and J genes are TRBV6-6 and TRBJ1-5; D unclear. The CDR3 is 12 residues long. With 0 bases removed from V and 11 bases from J, the gap between germline ends came to 8 bases. From germline, CDR1 is MNHNY and CDR2 SVGAGI (reference sequence). In DNA, the CDR3 is TGTGCCAGCAGTTACTCCGTGGAGACCCAGCATTTT. This sequence encodes CASSYSVETQHF.

This clone has only a few counts. The chain combines TRBV6-5 with TRBJ1-6, with TRBD1 identical over 8 bases. CDR1 and CDR2 (germline): MNHEY, SVGAGI. The CDR3 spans 12 residues. The V and J ends lost 4 bases and 16 bases, in that order; junction bases with no gene match: 6. The CDR3 spells CASSSPTGALHF. The CDR3 nucleotides are TGTGCCAGCAGTTCCCCGACAGGGGCTCTCCACTTT.

The chain combines TRBV19 with TRBJ2-1; TRBD2 agrees at 12 bases. Trimming at V came to 6 bases and at J to 7 bases, leaving 7 bases not matched to a gene. The CDR3 spans 15 residues. Germline CDR1 LNHDA, CDR2 SQIVND (reference sequence). CDR3 amino acids: CASSLAGGPRNEQFF. DNA of the CDR3: TGTGCCAGTAGCCTAGCGGGGGGGCCCCGGAATGAGCAGTTCTTC.

This chain uses TRBV6-1 with TRBJ2-5, with 7 bases identical to TRBD1. Germline V gene data show CDR1 as MNHNS and CDR2 as SASEGT. Trimming removed 2 bases from V and 5 bases from J; junction bases left unmatched: 8. The CDR3 covers 15 residues. The CDR3 DNA reads TGTGCCAGCAGTGAACTTGCCCTCAGGGGGGAGACCCAGTACTTC. As protein: CASSELALRGETQYF.

This chain links TRBV5-6 with TRBJ2-7, with 10 bases matching TRBD2. V gave up 2 bases and J gave up 5 bases; unmatched junction bases: 13. The CDR3 covers 17 residues. Per germline, CDR1 SGHDT and CDR2 YYEEEE. CDR3 amino acids: CASSLQREGPLRHEQYF. In nucleotides, the CDR3 is TGTGCCAGCAGCTTACAGCGGGAGGGCCCTCTGCGGCACGAGCAGTACTTC.

The table lists this clone with a count of one. This chain uses TRBV19 with TRBJ1-2; tentative D call: TRBD1 (6 bases). V lost 1 base, J lost 4 bases, and 7 bases lay in between. The length of the CDR3 is 13 residues. Per the germline V gene, CDR1 is LNHDA and CDR2 is SQIVND (reference sequence). CDR3 DNA sequence: TGTGCCAGTAGTATAGGGGACACCTATGGCTACACCTTC. It yields the protein CASSIGDTYGYTF.

The chain couples TRBV5-6 to TRBJ2-1; 10 nucleotides line up with TRBD2. V shed 0 bases and J 9 bases; nucleotides not matched to a gene: 9. CDR1 and CDR2 from the germline V gene are SGHDT and YYEEEE. The CDR3 runs to 16 residues. The CDR3 DNA reads TGTGCCAGCAGCTTGGGGCTAGCGGGAGTTTGGGGTGAGCAGTTCTTC. This sequence encodes CASSLGLAGVWGEQFF.

This chain joins TRBV28 and TRBJ1-1; the D gene is possibly TRBD1 (5 bases). CDR1 and CDR2 from the germline V gene are MDHEN and SYDVKM. V was shortened by 5 bases and J by 7 bases, with 23 bases between the two germline ends. The CDR3 length is 16 residues. CDR3 sequence (DNA): TGTGCCAGCAGTCCCTCAGAGGGGAGGGTCTCTCATGAAGCTTTCTTT. This sequence encodes CASSPSEGRVSHEAFF.

The table lists this clone with a count of one. This chain connects TRBV2 to TRBJ2-5; a possible D gene is TRBD2 (5 bases). The CDR3 totals 15 residues. The germline gives CDR1 SNHLY, CDR2 FYNNEI. V was shortened by 0 bases and J by 2 bases, with 10 bases between the two germline ends. The CDR3 sequence: CASSEALEVQETQYF. For the CDR3, the DNA is TGTGCCAGCAGTGAAGCGCTGGAGGTACAAGAGACCCAGTACTTC.

V is TRBV7-8 and J is TRBJ2-3, with D possibly TRBD2 on 6 matching bases. Deletions cut 2 bases from V and 1 base from J, with 10 bases between. Germline lookup yields CDR1 SGHVS and CDR2 FQNEAQ. The CDR3 is 15 amino acids. DNA for the CDR3: TGTGCCAGCAGCTTAATCGGAGGGCGCACAGATACGCAGTATTTT. It is translated as CASSLIGGRTDTQYF.

The rearrangement links TRBV21-1 to TRBJ2-7; the D segment call TRBD2 is taken from the table without a DNA check. TRBV21-1 is annotated as a pseudogene. The CDR3 is made up of 15 amino acids. CDR3: CASSKALLPKYEQYF. DNA of the CDR3: TGTGCCAGCAGCAAAGCACTCCTCCCAAAATACGAGCAGTACTTC.

The chain recombines TRBV27 with TRBJ2-1, with TRBD2 identical over 13 bases. Trimming took 3 bases from V and 5 from J; bases not matched to a gene: 1. CDR3 length: 15 amino acids. CDR1 is MNHEY and CDR2 is SMNVEV in the germline V gene (reference sequence). The CDR3 reads CASSFGLAGDNEQFF. The CDR3 DNA reads as TGTGCCAGCAGTTTCGGACTAGCGGGAGACAATGAGCAGTTCTTC.

This sequence joins TRBV6-1 and TRBJ1-1; D is perhaps TRBD1 (6 bases). CDR3 length equals 16 residues. Germline loops: CDR1 MNHNS, CDR2 SASEGT. V was trimmed by 4 bases and J by 0 bases, leaving 15 bases between them. The chain's CDR3 is CASSVEKAGVNTEAFF. The CDR3 DNA reads as TGTGCCAGCAGTGTGGAGAAGGCAGGGGTGAACACTGAAGCTTTCTTT.

The chain uses TRBV9 and TRBJ2-7; TRBD2 might be the D (6 bases). This CDR3 spans 13 amino acids. The germline gives CDR1 SGDLS, CDR2 YYNGEE. Trimming shortened V by 1 base and J by 5 bases, and 10 bases separated the two germline ends. This CDR3 is CASSVYGGNEQYF. The CDR3 region has the DNA TGTGCCAGCAGCGTATACGGGGGTAACGAGCAGTACTTC.

The V and J genes are TRBV9 and TRBJ2-7; no clear D gene. V was shortened by 0 bases and J by 3 bases, with 10 bases between the two germline ends. The CDR3 covers 14 residues. Germline V gives CDR1 SGDLS, CDR2 YYNGEE. CDR3 nucleotide sequence: TGTGCCAGCAGCGTAGGATCCGGGTTCTACGAGCAGTACTTC. This encodes CASSVGSGFYEQYF.

The chain combines TRBV7-2 with TRBJ2-7; D not certain. The V gene lost 1 base and the J gene lost 0 bases, with 13 bases spanning the gap. This CDR3 contains 16 residues. Germline V lookup: CDR1 SGHTA, CDR2 FQGNSA. The CDR3 nucleotides read TGTGCCAGCAGCTTAGGTTCCGGGCTGAGCTCCTACGAGCAGTACTTC. Protein: CASSLGSGLSSYEQYF.

This rearrangement joins TRBV5-6 to TRBJ1-5; D gene ambiguous. Trimming left V 0 bases short and J 6 bases short, with 10 bases between. The CDR3 is 14 residues long. CDR1 is SGHDT and CDR2 is YYEEEE in the germline V gene. CDR3 loop: CASSLGHGSQPQHF. CDR3 in DNA: TGTGCCAGCAGCTTGGGACACGGATCTCAGCCCCAGCATTTT.